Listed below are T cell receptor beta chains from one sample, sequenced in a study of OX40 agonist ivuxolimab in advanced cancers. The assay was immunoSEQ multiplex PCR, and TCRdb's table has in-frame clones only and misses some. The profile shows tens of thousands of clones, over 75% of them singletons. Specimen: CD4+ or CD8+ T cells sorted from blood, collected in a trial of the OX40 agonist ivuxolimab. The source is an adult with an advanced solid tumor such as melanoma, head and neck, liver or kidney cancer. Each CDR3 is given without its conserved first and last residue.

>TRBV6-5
ASKAGSQETQY
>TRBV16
ASSRWIYADRGRSNQPQH
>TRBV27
ASSLTSGHSYNEQF
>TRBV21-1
ASSKPAKNQPQH
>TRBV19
ASSIGTSFETQY
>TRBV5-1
ASSYNRDMNTEAF
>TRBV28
ASSLHGTGEGRYTQY
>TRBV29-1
SVQNPGNTIY
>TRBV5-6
ASSLMGGNEQF
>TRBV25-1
ASSAQLAGANNEQF
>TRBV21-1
ASSPRTSGRADEQF
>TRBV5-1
ASSLGVVDTGELF
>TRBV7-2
ASRQGLWQETQY
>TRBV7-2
ASSPPGLAGDNEQF
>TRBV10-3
AIRDPPYEQY
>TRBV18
ASSPGLAGSGANVLT